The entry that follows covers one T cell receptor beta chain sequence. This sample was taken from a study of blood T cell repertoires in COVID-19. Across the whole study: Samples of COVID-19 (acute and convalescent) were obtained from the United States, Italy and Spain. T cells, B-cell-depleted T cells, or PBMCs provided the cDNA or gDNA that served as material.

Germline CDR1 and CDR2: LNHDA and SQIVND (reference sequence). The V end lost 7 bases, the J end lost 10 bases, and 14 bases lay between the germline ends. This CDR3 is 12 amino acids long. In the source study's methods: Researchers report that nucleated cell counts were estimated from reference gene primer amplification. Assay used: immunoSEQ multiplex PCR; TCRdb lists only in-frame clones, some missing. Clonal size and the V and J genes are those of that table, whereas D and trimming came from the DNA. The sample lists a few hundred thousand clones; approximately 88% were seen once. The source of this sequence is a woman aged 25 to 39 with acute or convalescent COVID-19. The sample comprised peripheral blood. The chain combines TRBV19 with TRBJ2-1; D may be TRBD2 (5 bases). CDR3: CASISAGGEQFF. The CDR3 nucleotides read TGTGCCAGTATAAGTGCGGGCGGAGAGCAGTTCTTC.